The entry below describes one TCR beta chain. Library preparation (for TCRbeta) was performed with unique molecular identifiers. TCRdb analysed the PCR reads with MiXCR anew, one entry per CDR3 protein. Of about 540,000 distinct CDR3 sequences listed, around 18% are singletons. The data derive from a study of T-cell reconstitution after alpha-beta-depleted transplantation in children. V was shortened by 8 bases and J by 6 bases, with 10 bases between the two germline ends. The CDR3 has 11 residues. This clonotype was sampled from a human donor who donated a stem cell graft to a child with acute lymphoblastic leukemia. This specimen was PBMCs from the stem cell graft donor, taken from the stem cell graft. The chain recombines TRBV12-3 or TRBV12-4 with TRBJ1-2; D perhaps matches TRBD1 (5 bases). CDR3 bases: TGTGCCAGCCTAACAGGCAATGGCTACACCTTC. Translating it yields CASLTGNGYTF.